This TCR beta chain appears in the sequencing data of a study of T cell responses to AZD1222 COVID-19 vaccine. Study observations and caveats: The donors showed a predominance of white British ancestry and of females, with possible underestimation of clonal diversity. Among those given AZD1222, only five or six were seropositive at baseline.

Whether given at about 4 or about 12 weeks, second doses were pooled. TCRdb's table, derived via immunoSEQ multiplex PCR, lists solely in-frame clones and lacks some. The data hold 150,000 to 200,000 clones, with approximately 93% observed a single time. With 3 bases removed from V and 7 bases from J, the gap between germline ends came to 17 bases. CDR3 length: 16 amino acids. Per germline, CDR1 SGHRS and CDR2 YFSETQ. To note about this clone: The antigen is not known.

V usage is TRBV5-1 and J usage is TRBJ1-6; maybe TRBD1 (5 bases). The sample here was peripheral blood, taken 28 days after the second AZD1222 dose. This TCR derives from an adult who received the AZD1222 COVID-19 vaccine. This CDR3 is CASSSRVSGRNSPLHF. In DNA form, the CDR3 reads TGCGCCAGCAGCTCCAGGGTTTCCGGCAGGAATTCACCCCTCCACTTT.